The 4 T cell receptor beta chains given below trace back to one sample, sequenced in a study of blood T cell repertoires in COVID-19. Produced via immunoSEQ multiplex PCR; TCRdb's table is partial and in-frame only. This table holds some 200,000 clones, roughly four fifths found once. The sequenced sample was PBMCs or T cells enriched from blood (not recorded which). The receptors come from a man aged 35 to 55 who had recovered from COVID-19.

The V gene is TRBV4-2, the J gene TRBJ2-1; 10 positions match TRBD2. V gave up 1 base and J gave up 8 bases; unmatched junction bases: 8. CDR1 and CDR2 from the germline V gene are LGHNA and YNFKEQ. The CDR3 length is 16 residues. CDR3 sequence reads: CASSQVMASGGYEQFF. CDR3 coding DNA: TGTGCCAGCAGCCAAGTAATGGCTAGCGGGGGCTATGAGCAGTTCTTC.

This clone was counted a single time. The J gene is TRBJ1-2, the V gene TRBV3-1 (or the pseudogene TRBV3-2); D possibly corresponds to TRBD1 (6 bases). In germline, CDR1 is LGHDT, CDR2 YNNKEL (reference sequence). The V end was cut by 4 bases, the J end by 1 base, with 13 bases between. The CDR3 consists of 15 residues. The CDR3 DNA reads TGTGCCAGCAGCCCGCAGGGGCCAATTAACTATGGCTACACCTTC. The encoded protein is CASSPQGPINYGYTF.

This clone was found once. J is TRBJ2-2 and V is TRBV27, with D possibly being TRBD1 (6 bases). The germline V and J ends were trimmed by 3 bases and 3 bases, with 11 bases remaining between them. Germline CDR1 is MNHEY and CDR2 is SMNVEV (reference sequence). The CDR3 length is 15 residues. The CDR3 nucleotides are TGTGCCAGCAGTTTCATTTCAGGGGACACCGGGGAGCTGTTTTTT. It encodes CASSFISGDTGELFF.

This chain links TRBV4-1 with TRBJ1-2; no clear D gene. The V gene lost 2 bases and the J gene lost 5 bases, with 9 bases spanning the gap. The CDR3 totals 13 residues. Germline V gene sequence: CDR1 MGHRA, CDR2 YSYEKL. The CDR3 reads CASSQTSPYGYTF. CDR3 DNA sequence: TGCGCCAGCAGCCAAACGAGTCCTTATGGCTACACCTTC.